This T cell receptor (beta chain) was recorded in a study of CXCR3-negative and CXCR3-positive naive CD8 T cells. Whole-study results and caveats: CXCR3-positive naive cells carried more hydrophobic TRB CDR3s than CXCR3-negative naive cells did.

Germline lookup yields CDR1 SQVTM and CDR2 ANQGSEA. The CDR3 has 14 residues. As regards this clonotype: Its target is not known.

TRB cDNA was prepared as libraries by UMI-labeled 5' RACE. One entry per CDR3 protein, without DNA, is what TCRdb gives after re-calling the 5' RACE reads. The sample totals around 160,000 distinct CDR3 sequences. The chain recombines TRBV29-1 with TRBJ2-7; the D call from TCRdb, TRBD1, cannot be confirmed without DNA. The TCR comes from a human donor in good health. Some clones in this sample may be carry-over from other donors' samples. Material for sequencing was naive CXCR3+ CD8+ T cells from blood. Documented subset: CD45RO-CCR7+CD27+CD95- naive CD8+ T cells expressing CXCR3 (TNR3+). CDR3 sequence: CSGAGTGGRYEQYF.